The 11 T cell receptor beta chains below come from one sample, sequenced in a study of post-analysis software for immune sequencing data. Study-wide points: TRBV segments more frequent in patients than in controls numbered roughly 5 and included TRBV5-6, TRBV5-1 and TRBV20-1.

Prepared libraries of TCR beta cDNA carried unique molecular identifiers. TCRdb independently ran MiXCR on the PCR reads; one entry per CDR3 protein. The repertoire holds 450,000 to 650,000 distinct CDR3 sequences, about 40% seen once, with 1.5% to 2% in the top ten. For these TCRs, the target antigens are not known. Sequenced sample: blood. The receptors here all came from a girl under 18 with multiple sclerosis.

This clonotype was observed a handful of times. This rearrangement joins TRBV10-3 to TRBJ1-4; no firm D call. The CDR3 covers 17 residues. Germline assignment: CDR1 ENHRY and CDR2 SYGVKD. Trimming cost V 2 bases and J 5 bases, with 18 bases left between them. The CDR3 here is CAISEAAGRTMNEKLFF. The CDR3, as DNA: TGTGCCATCAGTGAGGCGGCAGGAAGGACCATGAATGAAAAACTGTTTTTT.

V and J are TRBV14 and TRBJ2-1; D not resolved. This CDR3 spans 13 amino acids. Deletions cut 3 bases from V and 1 base from J, with 4 bases between. Germline values: CDR1 SGHDN, CDR2 FVKESK. CDR3 region: CASSHFSYNEQFF. CDR3 in DNA: TGTGCCAGCAGCCACTTTTCCTACAATGAGCAGTTCTTC.

The sample holds a few counts of this clonotype. The chain couples TRBV7-9 to TRBJ2-1, with a weak D call TRBD1 (7 bases). V was shortened by 6 bases and J by 8 bases, with 20 bases between the two germline ends. Germline lookup yields CDR1 SEHNR and CDR2 FQNEAQ (reference sequence). CDR3 length equals 15 residues. This chain's CDR3 is CASRSAGQRIDEQFF. The DNA for the CDR3 is TGTGCCAGCAGGTCGGCGGGACAGAGGATCGATGAGCAGTTCTTC. Filled out from reference TRBV7-9 and TRBJ2-1, the complete variable domain reads DTGVSQNPRHKITKRGQNVTFRCDPISEHNRLYWYRQTLGQGPEFLTYFQNEAQLEKSRLLSDRFSAERPKGSFSTLEIQRTEQGDSAMYLCASRSAGQRIDEQFFGPGTRLTVL.

Worth noting for this clonotype: One junction end does not reproduce the germline sequence, and a read error may be involved. This chain uses TRBV10-3 with TRBJ1-2; D is unresolved. The V gene's germline CDR1 is ENHRY and CDR2 SYGVKD. This CDR3 is 17 amino acids long. In DNA, the CDR3 is TGTGCCATCAGTGAGGCGACTTTTCGGCTAGCTAACTATGGCTACACTTTC. Translating gives CAISEATFRLANYGYTF.

This chain connects TRBV20-1 to TRBJ2-5, with TRBD2 as a possible D gene (5 bases). Gene TRBJ2-7 matches the end of the DNA better, so the J call may be wrong. Germline V gives CDR1 DFQATT, CDR2 SNEGSKA (reference sequence). The length of the CDR3 is 16 residues. CDR3 DNA: TGCAGTGCTAGAGCCCCCTCCGCAGACTATGGGAACGAGCAGTACTTC. This gives the protein CSARAPSADYGNEQYF.

The CDR3 DNA sequence: TGCAGCGTTGAACCCCTTCGTAGCGGGCGTTCCTACAATGAGCAGTTCTTC. Its translation: CSVEPLRSGRSYNEQFF. The gene calls are TRBV29-1 and TRBJ2-1, with 7 bases lining up with TRBD2. The CDR3 is 17 residues long. With V trimmed by 2 bases and J by 1 base, 11 bases remained unmatched. Per the germline V gene, CDR1 is SQVTM and CDR2 is ANQGSEA.

This rearrangement joins TRBV6-5 to TRBJ1-4; D is undetermined. Germline values: CDR1 MNHEY, CDR2 SVGAGI. The CDR3 is 14 residues long. The germline V and J ends were trimmed by 0 bases and 8 bases, with 10 bases remaining between them. The chain's CDR3 is CASSYSRLGEKLFF. In DNA, the CDR3 is TGTGCCAGCAGTTACTCTCGTCTAGGGGAAAAACTGTTTTTT.

The chain links TRBV28 to TRBJ1-2; TRBD1 agrees at 8 bases. The CDR3 has 16 residues. J gave up 4 bases and V 2 bases, and 9 bases lay outside the gene matches. Germline CDR1 is MDHEN and CDR2 is SYDVKM. This CDR3 reads CASSLAAGGNIYGYTF. The CDR3 region has the DNA TGTGCCAGCAGTTTAGCGGCAGGGGGCAATATCTATGGCTACACCTTC.

This clonotype was counted a few times. The gene calls are TRBV5-1 and TRBJ2-1, with D maybe TRBD1 (6 bases). Trimming cost V 7 bases and J 5 bases, with 13 bases left between them. Germline CDR1 is SGHRS and CDR2 is YFSETQ. This CDR3 is built from 13 residues. CDR3 DNA sequence: TGCGCCAGCTGTGGGACAAATAACAATGAGCAGTTCTTC. Translation: CASCGTNNNEQFF.

The chain has TRBV12-3 or TRBV12-4 and TRBJ2-1; 7 nucleotides match TRBD1. This CDR3 comprises 13 residues. V shed 0 bases, J shed 10 bases, and the junction held 3 bases outside the gene matches. The CDR3 is CASSLARTGEQFF. DNA for the CDR3: TGTGCCAGCAGTTTAGCGAGGACAGGAGAGCAGTTCTTC.

The gene calls are TRBV7-2 and TRBJ2-1; 10 bases fit TRBD2. Germline-derived CDR1 and CDR2 are SGHTA and FQGNSA. This CDR3 comprises 16 residues. V lost 5 bases to trimming and J lost 4 bases; unmatched junction nucleotides: 8. CDR3 coding DNA: TGTGCCAGCAGCCTAATGACTAGCGGGTTTTACAATGAGCAGTTCTTC. It encodes CASSLMTSGFYNEQFF.